Described below is a single T cell receptor beta chain sequence and its context. Its antigen is unknown. This sample stems from a study of spatial heterogeneity in lung cancer. TCR cDNA molecules each carried a unique molecular identifier. TCRdb reprocessed the 5' RACE reads with MiXCR, giving one entry per CDR3 protein. The data contain roughly 10,000 distinct CDR3 sequences, just under 6.5% of them seen just once; the ten biggest clones take up roughly 30%. Time point here: sample taken at primary tumor resection. The input material, whole RNA from tumor, nontumor lung or frozen PBMC, was sequenced unsorted. Study-level findings and limits: For tumor T cells, estimated coverage reached only roughly 7% (alpha) and about 14% (beta). Expanded alpha and beta TCR counts within tumors tracked tumor mutation counts.

This CDR3 comprises 15 residues. Germline values: CDR1 SGHRS, CDR2 YFSETQ. The V and J ends lost 4 bases and 7 bases, in that order; junction bases with no gene match: 11. The TCR comes from a male donor with early-stage non-small cell lung cancer. The rearrangement joins TRBV5-1 to TRBJ2-7; TRBD1 aligns across 10 bases. The specimen was lung tumor tissue, collected at surgery. As DNA, the CDR3 is TGCGCCAGCAGCACAAGGACAGGGGGTATAGAGGAGCAGTACTTC. Translated: CASSTRTGGIEEQYF.